The next 9 T cell receptor beta chains were all read from a single sample in a study of T cell responses to AZD1222 COVID-19 vaccine. TCRdb's table, derived via immunoSEQ multiplex PCR, lists solely in-frame clones and lacks some. The table includes roughly 180,000 clones, over 80% detected once. Sequenced material: peripheral blood, taken on day 0 of MenACWY control vaccination. The receptors were sampled from an adult in good health.

This clone showed up just once. J is TRBJ1-1 and V is TRBV6-5; possible D gene TRBD1, 5 bases. The V and J ends lost 2 bases and 5 bases respectively, with 9 bases between them. The CDR3 is made up of 13 amino acids. Germline CDR1 is MNHEY and CDR2 is SVGAGI. Here the CDR3 DNA reads TGTGCCAGCAGTTACAGAGGGGTGACTGAAGCTTTCTTT. It is translated as CASSYRGVTEAFF.

The chain couples TRBV7-8 to TRBJ2-1, with TRBD1 matching 9 bases. From germline, CDR1 is SGHVS and CDR2 FQNEAQ. Trimming took 1 base from V and 1 from J; bases not matched to a gene: 5. The CDR3 has 17 amino acids. CDR3: CASSLGGQGSSYNEQFF. Here the CDR3 DNA reads TGTGCCAGCAGCTTAGGGGGACAGGGAAGTTCCTACAATGAGCAGTTCTTC.

V gene TRBV6-5 combines with J gene TRBJ1-6; 7 nucleotides align to TRBD1. The CDR3 extends over 15 amino acids. J was trimmed by 7 bases and V by 6 bases; bases with no gene match: 9. Germline assignment: CDR1 MNHEY and CDR2 SVGAGI. This CDR3 is CASSADRVGNSPLHF. The CDR3 DNA reads TGTGCCAGCAGCGCAGACAGGGTGGGAAATTCACCCCTCCACTTT.

The V and J genes are TRBV27 and TRBJ1-1; possibly TRBD1 for D (5 bases). The germline CDR1 and CDR2 sequences are MNHEY and SMNVEV (reference sequence). V was pared by 4 bases and J by 4 bases, with 13 bases between. The CDR3 has 14 amino acids. The CDR3 protein is CASSWTGLGTEAFF. The DNA for the CDR3 is TGTGCCAGCAGTTGGACGGGGCTGGGCACTGAAGCTTTCTTT.

The V gene is TRBV3-1 (or the pseudogene TRBV3-2), the J gene TRBJ1-2, with D possibly being TRBD1 (5 bases). V lost 0 bases to trimming and J lost 4 bases, with 9 bases between them. This CDR3 is built from 14 residues. The germline CDR1 and CDR2 sequences are LGHDT and YNNKEL (reference sequence). This CDR3 is CASSQEGTGYGYTF. Written as DNA, the CDR3 is TGTGCCAGCAGCCAAGAGGGGACCGGCTATGGCTACACCTTC.

V and J are TRBV9 and TRBJ2-7; 9 bases match TRBD1. Germline lookup yields CDR1 SGDLS and CDR2 YYNGEE. The CDR3 contains 15 residues. V dropped 0 bases and J dropped 2; count of bases not matched to a gene: 3. CDR3 amino acids: CASSVGTGVAYEQYF. The CDR3 bases are TGTGCCAGCAGCGTAGGGACAGGGGTGGCCTACGAGCAGTACTTC.

CDR3 nucleotides: TGCGCCAGCAGCTTCTCAAGGAACACTGAAGCTTTCTTT. Amino acid sequence: CASSFSRNTEAFF. This chain uses TRBV5-1 with TRBJ1-1; D is unresolved. The CDR3 loop spans 13 amino acids. CDR1 is SGHRS and CDR2 is YFSETQ in the germline V gene. Trimming shortened V by 2 bases and J by 1 base, and 6 bases separated the two germline ends.

This clone was detected a few times. The chain uses TRBV5-1 and TRBJ1-6, with 9 bases identical to TRBD1. The V gene end was trimmed by 0 bases and the J gene end by 9 bases; junction bases not matched to a gene: 4. CDR3 length: 15 amino acids. The germline gives CDR1 SGHRS, CDR2 YFSETQ. The CDR3 here is CASSLGDRGGSPLHF. For the CDR3, the DNA is TGCGCCAGCAGCTTGGGCGACAGGGGGGGTTCACCCCTCCACTTT.

The genes are TRBV11-2 and TRBJ2-2; 8 bases map to TRBD2. The V gene end was trimmed by 6 bases and the J gene end by 5 bases; junction bases not matched to a gene: 5. This CDR3 contains 14 residues. CDR1 and CDR2 from the germline V gene are SGHAT and FQNNGV. The CDR3 loop reads CASSPAGGTGELFF. The CDR3, as DNA: TGTGCCAGCAGTCCTGCGGGGGGAACCGGGGAGCTGTTTTTT.